This TCR beta chain appears in the sequencing data of a study of cytomegalovirus exposure and HLA in healthy donors. Primers included in the PCR were 60 Vbeta and 13 Jbeta primers. The method was immunoSEQ multiplex PCR; TCRdb's version includes in-frame clones alone and lacks a portion of them. The sample records approximately 220,000 clones, approximately 79% being singletons. V lost 0 bases to trimming and J lost 1 base; unmatched junction nucleotides: 4. The CDR3 length is 16 residues. CDR1 SGHRS and CDR2 YFSETQ come from the germline V gene. Material for sequencing was PBMCs. The chain employs TRBV5-1 and TRBJ2-5, with 9 bases matching TRBD2. The TCR sequence derives from a male donor in good health and CMV-seronegative. CDR3 in amino acids: CASSLVPSGTQETQYF. In nucleotides, the CDR3 is TGCGCCAGCAGCTTGGTCCCTAGCGGGACCCAAGAGACCCAGTACTTC.